Detailed here is one T cell receptor (beta chain). Assay used: immunoSEQ multiplex PCR; TCRdb lists only in-frame clones, some missing. The sample carries 80,000 to 100,000 clones, over 65% recorded once. This specimen belongs to a study of blood T cell repertoires in COVID-19. Whole-study context: Samples representing acute and convalescent COVID-19 were sourced from the United States, Italy and Spain. PBMCs, B-cell-depleted T cells, or T cells were the source of the cDNA or gDNA that made up the material.

J lost 5 bases, V lost 6 bases, and 13 bases had no gene match. CDR3 size: 17 residues. Germline CDR1 and CDR2: LNHDA and SQIVND (reference sequence). Seattle patients were enrolled while actively infected and followed longitudinally. The V gene is TRBV19, the J gene TRBJ2-5; TRBD2 matches 12 bases. The clonotype originates from a man in his 70s with COVID-19, enrolled during active disease. Sequencing was performed on peripheral blood. The CDR3 sequence is CASSGLAGQPGGETQYF. As DNA, the CDR3 is TGTGCCAGTAGCGGACTAGCGGGACAACCCGGCGGGGAGACCCAGTACTTC. Full variable domain (remainder filled in from reference TRBV19 and TRBJ2-5): DGGITQSPKYLFRKEGQNVTLSCEQNLNHDAMYWYRQDPGQGLRLIYYSQIVNDFQKGDIAEGYSVSREKKESFPLTVTSAQKNPTAFYLCASSGLAGQPGGETQYFGPGTRLLVL.